This T cell receptor (beta chain) was recorded in a study of T cell changes during pregnancy in multiple sclerosis. The repertoire was sequenced with immunoSEQ multiplex PCR; TCRdb's copy has only in-frame clones and lacks some. The data hold about 40,000 clones, with more than 80% observed a single time. In germline, CDR1 is LNHDA, CDR2 SQIVND (reference sequence). The V segment lost 4 bases and the J segment 0 bases; nucleotides outside the gene matches: 5. The CDR3 consists of 17 residues. This clonotype originated in a female donor with multiple sclerosis, enrolled in a pregnancy study. The material was peripheral blood, obtained before pregnancy. The chain uses TRBV19 and TRBJ2-3, with 12 bases aligning to TRBD2. The chain's CDR3 is CASSTGTSGRSTDTQYF. The CDR3 coding sequence is TGTGCCAGTAGTACCGGGACTAGCGGGCGGAGCACAGATACGCAGTATTTT.